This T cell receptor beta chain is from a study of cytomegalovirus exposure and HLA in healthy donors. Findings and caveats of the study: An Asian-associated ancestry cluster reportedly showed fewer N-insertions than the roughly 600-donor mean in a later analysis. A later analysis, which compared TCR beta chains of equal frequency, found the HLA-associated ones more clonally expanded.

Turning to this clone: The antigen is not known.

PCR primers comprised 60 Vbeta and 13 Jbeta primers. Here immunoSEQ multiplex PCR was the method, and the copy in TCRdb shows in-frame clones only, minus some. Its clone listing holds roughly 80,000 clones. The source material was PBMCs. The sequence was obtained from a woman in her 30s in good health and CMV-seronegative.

For the CDR3, the DNA is TGTGCCAGCAGCTCGGGACAGCCGGGAGATACGCAGTATTTT. Protein product: CASSSGQPGDTQYF. The chain has TRBV7-9 and TRBJ2-3; TRBD1 matches 7 bases. V was clipped by 4 bases and J by 5 bases; unmatched bases: 6. This CDR3 region has 14 residues. Germline loops: CDR1 SEHNR, CDR2 FQNEAQ (reference sequence).